This T cell receptor (beta chain) was recovered during a study of T cell repertoires in cytomegalovirus infection. This CDR3 comprises 15 residues. The V gene's germline CDR1 is SGHTA and CDR2 FQGNSA. V gave up 8 bases and J gave up 3 bases; unmatched junction bases: 12. From the reads, TCRdb called clonotypes with MiXCR, one entry per CDR3 protein. The sample includes more than 400,000 distinct CDR3 sequences, more than 20% of them seen just once. In this sample, this clonotype turned up many times. This sequence joins TRBV7-2 and TRBJ1-1; 7 bases are a match to TRBD1. The clonotype comes from a human donor in good health (CMV status not recorded). Some clones in this sample may be carry-over from other donors' samples. The sequencing input was PBMCs. DNA of the CDR3: TGTGCCAGCCTACCAAGAAGGGGGCCTGACACTGAAGCTTTCTTT. Residues: CASLPRRGPDTEAFF.